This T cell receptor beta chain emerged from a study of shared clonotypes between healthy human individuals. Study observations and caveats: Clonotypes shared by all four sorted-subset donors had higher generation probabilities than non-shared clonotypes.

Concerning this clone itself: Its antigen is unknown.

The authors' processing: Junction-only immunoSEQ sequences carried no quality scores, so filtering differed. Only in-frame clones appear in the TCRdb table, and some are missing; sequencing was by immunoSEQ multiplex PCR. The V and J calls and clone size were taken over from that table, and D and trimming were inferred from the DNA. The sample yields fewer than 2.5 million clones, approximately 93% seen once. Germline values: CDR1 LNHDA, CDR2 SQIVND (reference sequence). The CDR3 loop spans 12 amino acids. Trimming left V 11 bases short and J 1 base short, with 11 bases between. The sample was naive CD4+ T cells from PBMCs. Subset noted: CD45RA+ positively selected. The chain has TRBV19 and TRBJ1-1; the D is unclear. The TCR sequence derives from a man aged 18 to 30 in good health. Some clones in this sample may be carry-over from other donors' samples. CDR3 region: CAHALGNTEAFF. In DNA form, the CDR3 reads TGTGCCCACGCTTTAGGGAACACTGAAGCTTTCTTT.